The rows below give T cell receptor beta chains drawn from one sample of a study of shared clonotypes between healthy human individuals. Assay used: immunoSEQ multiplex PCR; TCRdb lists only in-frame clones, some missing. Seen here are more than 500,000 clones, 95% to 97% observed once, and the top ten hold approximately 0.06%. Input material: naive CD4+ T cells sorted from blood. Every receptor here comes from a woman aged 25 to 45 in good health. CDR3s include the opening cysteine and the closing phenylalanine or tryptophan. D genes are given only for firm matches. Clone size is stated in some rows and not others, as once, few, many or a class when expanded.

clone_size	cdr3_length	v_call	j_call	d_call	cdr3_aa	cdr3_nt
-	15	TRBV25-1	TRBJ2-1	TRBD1	CASRATGGGYNEQFF	TGTGCCAGCAGAGCTACAGGGGGTGGGTACAATGAGCAGTTCTTC
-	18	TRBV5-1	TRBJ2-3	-	CASSLTGQKLFSTDTQYF	TGCGCCAGCAGCTTGACCGGACAGAAGCTTTTTAGCACAGATACGCAGTATTTT
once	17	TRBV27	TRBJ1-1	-	CASREAFHRRMNTEAFF	TGTGCCAGCAGAGAAGCTTTTCACAGGCGGATGAACACTGAAGCTTTCTTT
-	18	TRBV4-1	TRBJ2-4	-	CASSQAWMTTLAKNIQYF	TGCGCCAGCAGCCAGGCGTGGATGACTACTTTAGCCAAAAACATTCAGTACTTC
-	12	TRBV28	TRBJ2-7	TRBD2	CASIGGRGEQYF	TGTGCCAGCATCGGAGGGAGGGGCGAGCAGTACTTC
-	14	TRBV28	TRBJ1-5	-	CASRKTGGNQPQHF	TGTGCCAGCAGGAAAACAGGCGGCAATCAGCCCCAGCATTTT
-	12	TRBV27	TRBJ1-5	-	CASMGTGQPQHF	TGTGCCAGCATGGGGACGGGTCAGCCCCAGCATTTT
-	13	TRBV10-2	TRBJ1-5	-	CASTRDSNQPQHF	TGCGCCAGCACCCGGGACAGCAATCAGCCCCAGCATTTT
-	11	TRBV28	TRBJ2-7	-	CASTPPRGEYF	TGTGCCAGCACCCCCCCCAGGGGGGAGTACTTC
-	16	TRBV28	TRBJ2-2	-	CASRLDPAGVGGELFF	TGTGCCAGCAGACTGGACCCGGCGGGCGTTGGCGGGGAGCTGTTTTTT
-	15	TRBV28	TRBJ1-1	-	CASSFTGTGNTEAFF	TGTGCCAGCAGTTTCACCGGGACGGGGAACACTGAAGCTTTCTTT
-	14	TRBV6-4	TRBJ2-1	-	CASSDPPGSGEQFF	TGTGCCAGCAGCGACCCCCCCGGGAGCGGTGAGCAGTTCTTC
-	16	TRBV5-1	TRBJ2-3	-	CASSLGVSSPTDTQYF	TGCGCCAGCAGCTTGGGAGTGTCTAGCCCCACAGATACGCAGTATTTT
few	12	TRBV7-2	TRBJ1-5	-	CASSLMDQPQHF	TGTGCCAGCAGCTTAATGGATCAGCCCCAGCATTTT
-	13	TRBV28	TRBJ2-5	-	CASSLSLGKTQYF	TGTGCCAGCAGTTTATCTTTGGGCAAGACCCAGTACTTC
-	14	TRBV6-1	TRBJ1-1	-	CASSERRGNTEAFF	TGTGCCAGCAGTGAACGCCGCGGGAACACTGAAGCTTTCTTT
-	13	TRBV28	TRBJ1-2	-	CASTLYSNYGYTF	TGTGCCAGCACCCTATACAGCAACTATGGCTACACCTTC
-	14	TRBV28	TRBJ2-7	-	CASSFRGRAYEQYF	TGTGCCAGCAGTTTCCGGGGAAGAGCCTACGAGCAGTACTTC
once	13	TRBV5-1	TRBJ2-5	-	CASSGGNQETQYF	TGCGCCAGCAGCGGCGGCAACCAAGAGACCCAGTACTTC
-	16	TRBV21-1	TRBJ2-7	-	CASSKAWRVRGMEQYF	TGTGCCAGCAGCAAAGCTTGGAGGGTTAGGGGGATGGAGCAGTACTTC
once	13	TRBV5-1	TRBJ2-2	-	CASRLEGSGELFF	TGCGCCAGCAGGCTAGAGGGATCCGGGGAGCTGTTTTTT
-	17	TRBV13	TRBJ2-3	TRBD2	CASSLVQRETSTDTQYF	TGTGCCAGCAGCTTAGTCCAGCGGGAGACCTCCACAGATACGCAGTATTTT
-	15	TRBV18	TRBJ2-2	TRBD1	CASSPGQGETGELFF	TGTGCCAGCTCACCGGGACAGGGCGAAACCGGGGAGCTGTTTTTT
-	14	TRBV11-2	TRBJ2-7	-	CASSTLDSPVGQYF	TGTGCCAGCAGCACTTTGGACTCACCCGTGGGGCAGTACTTC
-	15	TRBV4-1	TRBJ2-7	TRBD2	CASSLGTSGAYEQYF	TGCGCCAGCAGCCTAGGGACTAGCGGGGCCTACGAGCAGTACTTC
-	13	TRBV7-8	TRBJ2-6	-	CASSFSGANVLTF	TGTGCCAGCAGCTTTTCCGGGGCCAACGTCCTGACTTTC
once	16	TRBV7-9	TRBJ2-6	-	CASSPRGDSGANVLTF	TGTGCCAGCAGCCCAAGGGGAGACTCTGGGGCCAACGTCCTGACTTTC